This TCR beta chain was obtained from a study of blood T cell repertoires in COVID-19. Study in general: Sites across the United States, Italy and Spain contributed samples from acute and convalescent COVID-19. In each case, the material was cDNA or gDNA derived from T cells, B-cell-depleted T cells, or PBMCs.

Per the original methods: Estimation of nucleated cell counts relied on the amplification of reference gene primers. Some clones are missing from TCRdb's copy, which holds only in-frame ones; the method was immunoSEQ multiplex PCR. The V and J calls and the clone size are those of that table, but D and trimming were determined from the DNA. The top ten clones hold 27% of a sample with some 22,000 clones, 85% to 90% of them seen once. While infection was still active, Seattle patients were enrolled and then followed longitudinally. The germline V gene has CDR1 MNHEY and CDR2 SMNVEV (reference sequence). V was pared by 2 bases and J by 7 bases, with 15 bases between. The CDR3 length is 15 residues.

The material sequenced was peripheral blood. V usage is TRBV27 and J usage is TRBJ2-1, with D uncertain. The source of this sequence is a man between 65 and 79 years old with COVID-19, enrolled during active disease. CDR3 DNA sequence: TGTGCCAGCAGTTTAGGTGGCCTAGATTTAAATGAGCAGTTCTTC. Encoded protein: CASSLGGLDLNEQFF.